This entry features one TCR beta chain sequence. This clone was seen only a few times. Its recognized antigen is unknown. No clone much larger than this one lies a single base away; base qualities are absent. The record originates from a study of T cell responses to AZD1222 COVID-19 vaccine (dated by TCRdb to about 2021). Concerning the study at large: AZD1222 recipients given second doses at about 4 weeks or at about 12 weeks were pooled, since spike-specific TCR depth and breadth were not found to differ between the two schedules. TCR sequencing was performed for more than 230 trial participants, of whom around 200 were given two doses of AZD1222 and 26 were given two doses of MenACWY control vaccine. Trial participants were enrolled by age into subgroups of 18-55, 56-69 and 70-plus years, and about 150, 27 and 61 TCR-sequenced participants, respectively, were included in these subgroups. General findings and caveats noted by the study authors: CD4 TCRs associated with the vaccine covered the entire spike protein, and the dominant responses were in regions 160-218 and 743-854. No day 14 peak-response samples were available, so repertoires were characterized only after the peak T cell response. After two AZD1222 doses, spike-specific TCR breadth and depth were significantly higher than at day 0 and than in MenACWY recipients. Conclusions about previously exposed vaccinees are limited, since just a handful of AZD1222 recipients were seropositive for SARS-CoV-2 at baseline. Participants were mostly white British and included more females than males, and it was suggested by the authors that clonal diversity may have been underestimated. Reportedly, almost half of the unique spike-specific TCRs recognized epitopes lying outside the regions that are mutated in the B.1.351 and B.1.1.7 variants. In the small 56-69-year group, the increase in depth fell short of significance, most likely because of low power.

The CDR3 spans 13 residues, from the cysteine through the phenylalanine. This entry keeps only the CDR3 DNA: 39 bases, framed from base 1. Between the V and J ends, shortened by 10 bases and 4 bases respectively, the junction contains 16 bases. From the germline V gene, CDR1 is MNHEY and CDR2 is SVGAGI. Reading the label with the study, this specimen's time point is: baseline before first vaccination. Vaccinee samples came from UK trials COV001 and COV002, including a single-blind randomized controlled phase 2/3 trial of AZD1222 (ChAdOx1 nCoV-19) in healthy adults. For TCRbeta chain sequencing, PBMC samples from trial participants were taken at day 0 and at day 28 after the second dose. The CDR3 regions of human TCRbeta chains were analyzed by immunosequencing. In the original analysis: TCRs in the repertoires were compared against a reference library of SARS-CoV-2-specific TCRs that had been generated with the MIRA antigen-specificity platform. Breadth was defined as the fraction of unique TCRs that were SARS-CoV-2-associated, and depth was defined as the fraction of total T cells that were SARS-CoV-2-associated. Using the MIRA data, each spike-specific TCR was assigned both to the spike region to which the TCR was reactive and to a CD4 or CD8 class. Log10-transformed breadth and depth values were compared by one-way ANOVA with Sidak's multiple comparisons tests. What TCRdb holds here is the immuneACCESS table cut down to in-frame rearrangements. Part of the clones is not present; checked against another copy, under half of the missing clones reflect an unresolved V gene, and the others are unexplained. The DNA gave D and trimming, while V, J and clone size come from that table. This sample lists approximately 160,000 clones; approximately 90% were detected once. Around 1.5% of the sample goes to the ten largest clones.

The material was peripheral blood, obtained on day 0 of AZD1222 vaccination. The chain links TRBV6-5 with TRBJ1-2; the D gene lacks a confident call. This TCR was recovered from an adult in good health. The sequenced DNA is TGTGCCATCACTTTCGACTCCCGCTATGGCTACACCTTC. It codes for CAITFDSRYGYTF.